These 7 T cell receptor beta chains were all obtained from the same sample, sequenced in a study of T cells in Graves' hyperthyroidism and ophthalmopathy. Amplification of TCR beta CDR3 regions used RNA as the template. First-round RT-PCR targeting the TCR CDR3 was performed with the HTBI primer set. Each CDR3 protein is one row after TCRdb ran MiXCR on the multiplex PCR reads. The sample records fewer than 650,000 distinct CDR3 sequences, about 14% being singletons. Sample: blood. These receptors were collected from a woman aged 40 to 50 with Graves' ophthalmopathy.

This clonotype has a count of ten or more. The rearrangement uses TRBV27 and TRBJ2-7; maybe TRBD1 (6 bases). V lost 6 bases and J 0 bases, leaving 12 bases between the germline ends. The length of the CDR3 is 14 residues. Germline V gene data show CDR1 as MNHEY and CDR2 as SMNVEV (reference sequence). In nucleotides, the CDR3 is TGTGCCAGCAGGCCGAGGGGGAGCTCCTACGAGCAGTACTTC. Protein product: CASRPRGSSYEQYF.

The rearrangement uses TRBV11-2 and TRBJ2-5; 9 nucleotides line up with TRBD2. Trimming cost V 5 bases and J 5 bases; bases outside gene matches: 12. The CDR3 runs to 16 residues. The germline V gene encodes CDR1 SGHAT and CDR2 FQNNGV. The chain's CDR3 is CASSPRTSAREETQYF. The CDR3 DNA reads TGTGCCAGCAGCCCGAGGACTAGCGCGAGGGAGGAGACCCAGTACTTC.

This clonotype was picked up many times. The rearrangement links TRBV6-2 or TRBV6-3 to TRBJ1-2, with a weak D call TRBD1 (6 bases). V lost 7 bases, J lost 5 bases, and 17 bases lay in between. Germline-derived CDR1 and CDR2 are MNHEY and SVGEGT. The CDR3 totals 14 residues. This CDR3 is CASNDGGRTYGYTF. CDR3 sequence (DNA): TGTGCCAGCAACGACGGGGGCAGGACGTATGGCTACACCTTC.

This clonotype was detected many times. The CDR3 is CATSRDQQGGNTIYF. CDR3 nucleotides: TGTGCCACCAGCAGAGATCAACAGGGCGGAAACACCATATATTTT. The chain couples TRBV15 to TRBJ1-3; D perhaps matches TRBD1 (6 bases). Looked up from germline, CDR1 is LNHNV and CDR2 is YYDKDF (reference sequence). CDR3 length: 15 residues. The V end lost 0 bases, the J end lost 4 bases, and 10 bases lay between the germline ends.

This clonotype was seen many times. This chain joins TRBV6-2 or TRBV6-3 and TRBJ2-7, with 8 bases fitting TRBD2. The germline V gene has CDR1 MNHEY and CDR2 SVGEGT. With V trimmed by 8 bases and J by 3 bases, 6 bases remained unmatched. This CDR3 spans 13 amino acids. The chain's CDR3 is CASEREQNYEQYF. The DNA of the CDR3 is TGTGCCAGCGAGCGGGAGCAGAACTACGAGCAGTACTTC.

As regards this clonotype: A much larger clone is a single base away; this may be a read error. This rearrangement joins TRBV4-2 to TRBJ2-7; D is perhaps TRBD1 (5 bases). CDR1 is LGHNA and CDR2 is YNFKEQ in the germline V gene. There are 15 residues in the CDR3. The CDR3 is CARSQIKGFGYEQYF. CDR3 nucleotide sequence: TGTGCCAGAAGCCAAATAAAGGGGTTCGGCTACGAGCAGTACTTC.

The genes are TRBV7-8 and TRBJ1-2, with D hard to call. V lost 6 bases and J 0 bases, leaving 14 bases between the germline ends. This CDR3 contains 15 residues. Germline V gene data show CDR1 as SGHVS and CDR2 as FQNEAQ. The chain's CDR3 is CASSLGSFSNYGYTF. In nucleotides, the CDR3 is TGTGCCAGCAGTTTGGGCAGCTTTTCTAACTATGGCTACACCTTC.